The rows below give T cell receptor beta chains drawn from one sample of a study of blood T cell repertoires in COVID-19. The assay was immunoSEQ multiplex PCR, and TCRdb's table has in-frame clones only and misses some. The sample lists roughly 220,000 clones, about 85% occurring once. Material for sequencing was peripheral blood. The receptor set was obtained from a young man with active or convalescent COVID-19. CDR3s include the opening cysteine and the closing phenylalanine or tryptophan. A D gene is named only where the DNA matches it firmly. A row's size may be missing; if present it is once, few, many or a size class.

TRBV6-5	.	TRBJ2-3	.	CASSHRVEVTDTQYF	TGTGCCAGCAGCCACCGGGTGGAGGTCACAGATACGCAGTATTTT
TRBV4-3	.	TRBJ1-3	.	CASSPRRTTAIYF	TGCGCCAGCAGCCCCCGGAGAACTACGGCCATATATTTT
TRBV6-5	few	TRBJ1-6	.	CASSYSQSSYNSPLHF	TGTGCCAGCAGTTACTCACAGAGCTCCTATAATTCACCCCTCCACTTT
TRBV27	.	TRBJ2-4	.	CASSLRPQRIQYF	TGTGCCAGCAGTTTGAGGCCCCAGCGCATTCAGTACTTC
TRBV27	.	TRBJ1-5	.	CASSLYTGRNQPQHF	TGTGCCAGCAGTTTATATACAGGGAGAAATCAGCCCCAGCATTTT
TRBV4-1	.	TRBJ2-1	TRBD2	CASSPGLAVMYNEQFF	TGCGCCAGCAGCCCAGGACTAGCGGTTATGTACAATGAGCAGTTCTTC
TRBV19	.	TRBJ2-1	.	CASNDWRGRGYNEQFF	TGTGCCAGTAACGACTGGAGGGGCAGAGGCTACAATGAGCAGTTCTTC
TRBV12-2	.	TRBJ2-4	.	CASRLAQGTKNIQYF	TGTGCAAGTCGCTTAGCCCAGGGGACCAAAAACATTCAGTACTTC
TRBV7-9	.	TRBJ1-1	.	CASRVGGSGEAFF	TGTGCCAGCAGAGTGGGGGGGTCTGGTGAAGCTTTCTTT
TRBV21-1	.	TRBJ2-5	.	CASSRGAGGNETQYF	TGTGCCAGCAGCAGGGGAGCGGGAGGGAATGAGACCCAGTACTTC
TRBV30	.	TRBJ1-3	.	CAWGGAVLSGNTIYF	TGTGCCTGGGGAGGGGCAGTCCTCTCTGGAAACACCATATATTTT
TRBV10-3	.	TRBJ1-3	.	CAITGQIGNTIYF	TGTGCCATCACTGGGCAGATCGGAAACACCATATATTTT
TRBV11-2	.	TRBJ2-1	.	CASSLTIRDDEQFF	TGTGCCAGCAGCTTAACGATCCGGGATGATGAGCAGTTCTTC
TRBV11-3	.	TRBJ2-7	.	CASSSIHIPYEQYF	TGTGCCAGCAGCAGTATACATATCCCCTACGAGCAGTACTTC
TRBV27	once	TRBJ2-6	TRBD1	CASSSGTGLSGANVLTF	TGTGCCAGCAGTTCTGGGACAGGCCTCTCTGGGGCCAACGTCCTGACTTTC
TRBV25-1	.	TRBJ2-7	.	CASSENWARDEQYF	TGTGCCAGCAGTGAAAACTGGGCGCGCGACGAGCAGTACTTC